The 5 T cell receptor beta chains in this list originate from one sample, sequenced in a study of cytomegalovirus exposure and HLA in healthy donors. Use of 60 Vbeta and 13 Jbeta primers characterized the PCR. This table comes from immunoSEQ multiplex PCR, and its TCRdb copy is limited to in-frame clones, with some not included. The sample carries about 190,000 clones, roughly 90% recorded once. Source material: PBMCs. These receptors came from a boy between 2 and 15 years old in good health and CMV-seronegative.

V gene TRBV4-1 combines with J gene TRBJ2-7; D is possibly TRBD1 (6 bases). CDR1 and CDR2 from the germline V gene are MGHRA and YSYEKL. Trimming cost V 3 bases and J 3 bases, with 9 bases left between them. The CDR3 covers 13 residues. CDR3 residues: CASSQTDSYEQYF. Here the CDR3 DNA reads TGCGCCAGCAGCCAGACGGACAGCTACGAGCAGTACTTC.

The chain couples TRBV9 to TRBJ2-3; the match to TRBD2 covers 15 bases. The CDR3 is made up of 19 amino acids. Germline CDR1 is SGDLS and CDR2 is YYNGEE. V dropped 4 bases and J dropped 2; count of bases not matched to a gene: 11. The chain's CDR3 is CASSPGTSGGKLHTDTQYF. CDR3 bases: TGTGCCAGCAGCCCGGGGACTAGCGGGGGGAAATTACACACAGATACGCAGTATTTT.

The chain has TRBV27 and TRBJ1-5; D unresolved. Trimming cost V 1 base and J 5 bases, with 18 bases left between them. This CDR3 has 17 residues. In germline, CDR1 is MNHEY, CDR2 SMNVEV (reference sequence). CDR3 in amino acids: CASSLLPPGTTHQPQHF. The CDR3 DNA sequence: TGTGCCAGCAGTTTATTGCCGCCGGGAACTACCCATCAGCCCCAGCATTTT.

V and J are TRBV5-1 and TRBJ1-2; TRBD1 might be the D (5 bases). V was trimmed by 2 bases and J by 5 bases, leaving 7 bases between them. The CDR3 length is 12 residues. From germline, CDR1 is SGHRS and CDR2 YFSETQ. The CDR3 region has the DNA TGCGCCAGCAGCTTAGGGGTGTATGGCTACACCTTC. Translated: CASSLGVYGYTF.

The chain carries TRBV7-9 and TRBJ2-5; D possibly corresponds to TRBD2 (5 bases). The V end lost 5 bases, the J end lost 5 bases, and 9 bases lay between the germline ends. This CDR3 has 12 amino acids. Germline values: CDR1 SEHNR, CDR2 FQNEAQ (reference sequence). The CDR3 nucleotides are TGTGCCAGCAGCCCTCCGGGGGAGACCCAGTACTTC. Protein sequence: CASSPPGETQYF.